This T cell receptor (beta chain) was sequenced in a study of beta chain features in type 1 diabetes. Findings and caveats of the study: Insertions were fewer and deletions more numerous at VDJ junctions in type 1 diabetes patients.

This clone was seen a handful of times. Its antigen remains unknown. The junction departs from germline at one end; a sequencing error may be responsible. Isolated RNA was reverse transcribed in full, so expressed TCRB transcripts were sequenced. TCRdb's table, derived via immunoSEQ multiplex PCR, lists solely in-frame clones and lacks some. Of 200,000 to 250,000 clones in the sample, 12% to 15% were seen once. Stem cell-like memory, regulatory, central memory and naive CD4+ cells were sorted via CD45RO/CCR7/CD25/CD127/CD95/CD27. In germline, CDR1 is SSHAT, CDR2 FNYEAQ (reference sequence). The CDR3 extends over 15 amino acids.

The sample consisted of naive CD4+ T cells from blood. The chain links TRBV7-7 to TRBJ2-1; perhaps TRBD2 as D (5 bases). The source of this sequence is a woman in her thirties or forties in good health. CDR3 sequence: CASSPRRDSYNEQFF. As DNA, the CDR3 is TGTGCTAGCAGCCCACGACGGGACTCCTACAATGAGCAGTTCTTC.